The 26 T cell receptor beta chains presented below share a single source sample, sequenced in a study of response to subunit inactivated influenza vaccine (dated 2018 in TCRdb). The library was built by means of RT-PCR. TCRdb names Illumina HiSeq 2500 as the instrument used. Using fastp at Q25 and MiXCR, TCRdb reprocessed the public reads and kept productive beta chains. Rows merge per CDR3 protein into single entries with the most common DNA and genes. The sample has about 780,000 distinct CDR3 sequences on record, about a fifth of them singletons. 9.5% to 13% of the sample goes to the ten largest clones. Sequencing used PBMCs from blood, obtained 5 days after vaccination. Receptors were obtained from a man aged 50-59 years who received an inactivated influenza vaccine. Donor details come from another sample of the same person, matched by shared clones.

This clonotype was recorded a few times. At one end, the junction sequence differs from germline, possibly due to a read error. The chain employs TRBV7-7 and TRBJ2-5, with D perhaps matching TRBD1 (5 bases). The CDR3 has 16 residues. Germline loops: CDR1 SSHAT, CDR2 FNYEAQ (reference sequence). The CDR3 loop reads CASNPIGRALQETQYF. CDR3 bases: TGTGCTAGCAACCCAATTGGCAGGGCACTCCAAGAGACCCAGTACTTC.

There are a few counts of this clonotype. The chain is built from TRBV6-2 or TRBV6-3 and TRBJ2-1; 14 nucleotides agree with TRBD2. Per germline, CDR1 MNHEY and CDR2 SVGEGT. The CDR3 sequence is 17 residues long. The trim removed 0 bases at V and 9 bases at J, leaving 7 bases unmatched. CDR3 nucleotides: TGTGCCAGCAGTTACTCGGGACTAGCGGGAGCCGAGGGTGAGCAGTTCTTC. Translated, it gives CASSYSGLAGAEGEQFF.

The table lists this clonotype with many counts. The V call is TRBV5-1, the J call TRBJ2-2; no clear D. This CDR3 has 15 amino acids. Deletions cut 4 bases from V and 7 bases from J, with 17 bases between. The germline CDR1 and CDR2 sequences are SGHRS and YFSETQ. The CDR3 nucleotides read TGCGCCAGCAGCCTCCCGACACACAGTAGCGGGGAGCTGTTTTTT. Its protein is CASSLPTHSSGELFF.

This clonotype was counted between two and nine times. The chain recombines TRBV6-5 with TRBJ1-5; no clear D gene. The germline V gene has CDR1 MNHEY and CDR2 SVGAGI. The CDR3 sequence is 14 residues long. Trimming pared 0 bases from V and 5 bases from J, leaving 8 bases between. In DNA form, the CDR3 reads TGTGCCAGCAGTTACTCGTGGACCGATCAGCCCCAGCATTTT. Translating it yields CASSYSWTDQPQHF.

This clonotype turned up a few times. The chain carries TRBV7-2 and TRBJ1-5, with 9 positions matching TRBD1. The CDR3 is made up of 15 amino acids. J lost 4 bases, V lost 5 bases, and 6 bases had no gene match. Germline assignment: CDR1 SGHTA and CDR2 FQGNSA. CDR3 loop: CASSARTGENQPQHF. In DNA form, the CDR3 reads TGTGCCAGCAGCGCCCGGACAGGGGAGAATCAGCCCCAGCATTTT.

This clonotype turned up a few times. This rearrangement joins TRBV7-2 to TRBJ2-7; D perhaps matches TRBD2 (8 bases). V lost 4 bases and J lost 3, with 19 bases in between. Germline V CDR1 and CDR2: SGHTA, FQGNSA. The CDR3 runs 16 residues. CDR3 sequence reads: CASSYRGLVNGYEQYF. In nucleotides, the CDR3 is TGTGCCAGCAGCTACAGGGGACTAGTCAACGGCTACGAGCAGTACTTC.

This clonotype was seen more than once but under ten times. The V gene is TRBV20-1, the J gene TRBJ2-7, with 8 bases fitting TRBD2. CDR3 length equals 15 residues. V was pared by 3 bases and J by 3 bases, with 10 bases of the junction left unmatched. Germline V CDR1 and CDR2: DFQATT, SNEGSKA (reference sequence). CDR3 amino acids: CSASSPSGGYYEQYF. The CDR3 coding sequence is TGCAGTGCTAGTAGTCCCAGCGGGGGTTACTACGAGCAGTACTTC.

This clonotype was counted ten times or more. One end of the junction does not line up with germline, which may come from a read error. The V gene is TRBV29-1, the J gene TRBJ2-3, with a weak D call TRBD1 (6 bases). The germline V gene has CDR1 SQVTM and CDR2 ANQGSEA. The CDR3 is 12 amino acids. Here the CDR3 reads CSVEGWTVPLVF. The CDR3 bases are TGCAGCGTTGAGGGGTGGACAGTGCCTTTGGTTTTT.

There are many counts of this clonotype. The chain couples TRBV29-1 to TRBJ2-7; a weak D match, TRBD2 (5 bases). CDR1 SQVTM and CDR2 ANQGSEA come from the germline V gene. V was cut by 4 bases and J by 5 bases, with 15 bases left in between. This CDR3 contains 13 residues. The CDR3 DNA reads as TGCAGCGTTGGCCGGGATCCGCGGGACGAGCAGTACTTC. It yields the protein CSVGRDPRDEQYF.

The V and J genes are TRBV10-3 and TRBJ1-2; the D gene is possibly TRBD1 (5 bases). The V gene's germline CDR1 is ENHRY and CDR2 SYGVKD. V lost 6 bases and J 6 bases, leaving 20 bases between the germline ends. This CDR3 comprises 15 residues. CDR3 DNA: TGTGCCATCAGCACTAAGGCAGGGTATCGGGATGGCTACACCTTC. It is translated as CAISTKAGYRDGYTF.

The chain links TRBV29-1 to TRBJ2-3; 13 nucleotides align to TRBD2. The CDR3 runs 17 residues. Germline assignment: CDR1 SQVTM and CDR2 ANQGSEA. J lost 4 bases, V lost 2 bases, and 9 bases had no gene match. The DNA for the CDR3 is TGCAGCGTTGAAAAGTGGCCGGGACTAGCGGGATCAGATACGCAGTATTTT. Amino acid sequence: CSVEKWPGLAGSDTQYF.

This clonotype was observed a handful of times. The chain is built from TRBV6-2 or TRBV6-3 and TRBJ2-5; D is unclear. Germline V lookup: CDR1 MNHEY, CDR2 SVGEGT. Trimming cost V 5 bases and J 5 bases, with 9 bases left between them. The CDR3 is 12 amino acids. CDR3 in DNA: TGTGCCAGCAGTAACCTTGGGGAGACCCAGTACTTC. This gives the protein CASSNLGETQYF.

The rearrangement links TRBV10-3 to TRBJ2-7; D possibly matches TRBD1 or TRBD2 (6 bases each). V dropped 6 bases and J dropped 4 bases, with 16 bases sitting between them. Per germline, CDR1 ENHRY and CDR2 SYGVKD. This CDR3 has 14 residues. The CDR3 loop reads CAIRGSGQPYEQYF. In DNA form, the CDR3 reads TGTGCCATCAGGGGTAGCGGACAGCCATACGAGCAGTACTTC.

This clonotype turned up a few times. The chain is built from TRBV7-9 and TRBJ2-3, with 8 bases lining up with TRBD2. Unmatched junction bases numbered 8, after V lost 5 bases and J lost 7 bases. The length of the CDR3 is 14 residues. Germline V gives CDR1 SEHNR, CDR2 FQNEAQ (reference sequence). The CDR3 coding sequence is TGTGCCAGCAGCGACCTGAGCGGGGGTTATACGCAGTATTTT. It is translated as CASSDLSGGYTQYF.

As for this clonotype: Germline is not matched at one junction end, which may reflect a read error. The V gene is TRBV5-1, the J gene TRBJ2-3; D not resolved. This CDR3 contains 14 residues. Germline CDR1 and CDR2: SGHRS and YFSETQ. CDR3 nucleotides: TGCGCCAGCAGGTTGGGGTTAGACACAGATACGCAGTATTTT. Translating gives CASRLGLDTDTQYF.

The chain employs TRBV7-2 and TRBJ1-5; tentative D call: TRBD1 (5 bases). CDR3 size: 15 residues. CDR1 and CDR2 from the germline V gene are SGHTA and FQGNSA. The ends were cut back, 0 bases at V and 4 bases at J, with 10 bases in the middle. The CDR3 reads CASSLAQGLNQPQHF. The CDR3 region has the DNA TGTGCCAGCAGCTTAGCCCAGGGTCTGAATCAGCCCCAGCATTTT.

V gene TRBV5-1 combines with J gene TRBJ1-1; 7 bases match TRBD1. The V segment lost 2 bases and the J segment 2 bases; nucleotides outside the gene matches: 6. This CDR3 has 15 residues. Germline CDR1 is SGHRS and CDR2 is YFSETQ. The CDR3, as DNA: TGCGCCAGCAGCTTCCAGGGGGGCGTTAACACTGAAGCTTTCTTT. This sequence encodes CASSFQGGVNTEAFF.

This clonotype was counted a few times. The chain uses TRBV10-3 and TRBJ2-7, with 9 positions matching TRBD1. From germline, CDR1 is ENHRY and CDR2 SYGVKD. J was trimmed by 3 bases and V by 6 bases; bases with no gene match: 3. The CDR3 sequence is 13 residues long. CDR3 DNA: TGTGCCATCAGGGGGACAGGGAACTACGAGCAGTACTTC. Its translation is CAIRGTGNYEQYF.

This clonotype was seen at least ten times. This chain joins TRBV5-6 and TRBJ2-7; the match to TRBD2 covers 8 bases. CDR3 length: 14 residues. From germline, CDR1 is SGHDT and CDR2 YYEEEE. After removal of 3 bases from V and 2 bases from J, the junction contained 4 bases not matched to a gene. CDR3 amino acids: CASSSRRGAYEQYF. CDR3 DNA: TGTGCCAGCAGCTCACGGCGGGGGGCCTACGAGCAGTACTTC.

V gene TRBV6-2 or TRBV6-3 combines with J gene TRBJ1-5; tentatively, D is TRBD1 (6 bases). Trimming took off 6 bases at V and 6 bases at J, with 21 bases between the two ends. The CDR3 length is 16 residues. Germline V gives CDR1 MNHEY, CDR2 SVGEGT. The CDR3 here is CASSPTWVKGGQPQHF. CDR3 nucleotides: TGTGCCAGCAGCCCCACATGGGTAAAAGGGGGTCAGCCCCAGCATTTT.

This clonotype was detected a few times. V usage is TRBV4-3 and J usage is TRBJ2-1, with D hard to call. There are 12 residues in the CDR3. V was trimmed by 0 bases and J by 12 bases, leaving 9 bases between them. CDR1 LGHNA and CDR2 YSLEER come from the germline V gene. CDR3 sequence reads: CASSQDQSRQFF. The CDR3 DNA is TGCGCCAGCAGCCAAGATCAAAGCAGGCAGTTCTTC.

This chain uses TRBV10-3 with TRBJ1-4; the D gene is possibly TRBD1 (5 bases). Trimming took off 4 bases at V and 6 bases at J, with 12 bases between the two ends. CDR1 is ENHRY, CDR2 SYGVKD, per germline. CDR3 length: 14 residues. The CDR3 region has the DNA TGTGCCATCAGTGGCGGGGGAGGAGATGAAAAACTGTTTTTT. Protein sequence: CAISGGGGDEKLFF.

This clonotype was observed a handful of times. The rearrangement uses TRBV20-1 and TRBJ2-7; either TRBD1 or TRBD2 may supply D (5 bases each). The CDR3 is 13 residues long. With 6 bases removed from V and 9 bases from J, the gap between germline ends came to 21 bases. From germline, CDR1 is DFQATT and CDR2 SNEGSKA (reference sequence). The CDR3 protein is CSAPEGLSTGQYF. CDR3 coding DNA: TGCAGTGCCCCCGAGGGGCTATCAACAGGGCAGTACTTC.

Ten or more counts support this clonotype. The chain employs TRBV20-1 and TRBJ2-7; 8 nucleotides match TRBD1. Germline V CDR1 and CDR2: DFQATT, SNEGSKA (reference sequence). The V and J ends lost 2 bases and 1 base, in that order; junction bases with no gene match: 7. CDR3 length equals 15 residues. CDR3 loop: CSARLRTGWSYEQYF. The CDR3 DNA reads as TGCAGTGCTAGACTGAGGACAGGGTGGTCCTACGAGCAGTACTTC.

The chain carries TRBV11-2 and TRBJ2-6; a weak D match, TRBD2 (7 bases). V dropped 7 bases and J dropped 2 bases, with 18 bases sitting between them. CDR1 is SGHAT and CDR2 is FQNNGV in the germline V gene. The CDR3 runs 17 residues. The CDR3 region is CASTTIGGRAGANVLTF. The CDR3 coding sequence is TGTGCCAGCACCACAATCGGGGGGCGCGCTGGGGCCAACGTCCTGACTTTC.

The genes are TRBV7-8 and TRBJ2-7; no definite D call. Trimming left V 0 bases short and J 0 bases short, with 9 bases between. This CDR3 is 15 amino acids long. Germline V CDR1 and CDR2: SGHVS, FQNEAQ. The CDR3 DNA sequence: TGTGCCAGCAGCTTAGCTCAGGTGCGCTCCTACGAGCAGTACTTC. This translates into CASSLAQVRSYEQYF.